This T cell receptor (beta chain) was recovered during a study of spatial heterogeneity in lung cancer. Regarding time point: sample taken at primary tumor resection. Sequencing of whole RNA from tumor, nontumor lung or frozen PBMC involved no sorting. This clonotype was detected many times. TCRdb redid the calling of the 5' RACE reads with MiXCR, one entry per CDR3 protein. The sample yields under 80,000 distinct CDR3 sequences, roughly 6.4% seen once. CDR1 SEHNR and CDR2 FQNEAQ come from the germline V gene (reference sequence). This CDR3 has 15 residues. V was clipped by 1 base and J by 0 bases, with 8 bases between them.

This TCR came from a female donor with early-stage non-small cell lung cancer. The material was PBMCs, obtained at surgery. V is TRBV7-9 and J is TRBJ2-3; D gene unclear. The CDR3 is CASSLVRGSTDTQYF. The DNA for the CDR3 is TGTGCCAGCAGCTTAGTCAGAGGCAGCACAGATACGCAGTATTTT. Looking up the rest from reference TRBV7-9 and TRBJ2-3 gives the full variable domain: DTGVSQNPRHKITKRGQNVTFRCDPISEHNRLYWYRQTLGQGPEFLTYFQNEAQLEKSRLLSDRFSAERPKGSFSTLEIQRTEQGDSAMYLCASSLVRGSTDTQYFGPGTRLTVL.